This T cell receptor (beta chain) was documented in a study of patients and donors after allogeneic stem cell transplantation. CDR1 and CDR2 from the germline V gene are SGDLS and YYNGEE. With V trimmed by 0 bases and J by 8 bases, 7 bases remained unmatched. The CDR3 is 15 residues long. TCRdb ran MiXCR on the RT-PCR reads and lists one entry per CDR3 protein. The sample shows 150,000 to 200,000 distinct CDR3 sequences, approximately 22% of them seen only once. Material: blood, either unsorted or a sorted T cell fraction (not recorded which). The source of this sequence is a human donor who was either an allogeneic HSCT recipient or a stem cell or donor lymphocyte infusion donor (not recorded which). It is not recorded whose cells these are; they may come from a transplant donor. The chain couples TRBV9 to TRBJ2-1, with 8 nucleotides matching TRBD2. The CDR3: CASSVGGGSEYEQFF. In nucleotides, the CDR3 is TGTGCCAGCAGCGTAGGCGGGGGGAGTGAGTATGAGCAGTTCTTC.